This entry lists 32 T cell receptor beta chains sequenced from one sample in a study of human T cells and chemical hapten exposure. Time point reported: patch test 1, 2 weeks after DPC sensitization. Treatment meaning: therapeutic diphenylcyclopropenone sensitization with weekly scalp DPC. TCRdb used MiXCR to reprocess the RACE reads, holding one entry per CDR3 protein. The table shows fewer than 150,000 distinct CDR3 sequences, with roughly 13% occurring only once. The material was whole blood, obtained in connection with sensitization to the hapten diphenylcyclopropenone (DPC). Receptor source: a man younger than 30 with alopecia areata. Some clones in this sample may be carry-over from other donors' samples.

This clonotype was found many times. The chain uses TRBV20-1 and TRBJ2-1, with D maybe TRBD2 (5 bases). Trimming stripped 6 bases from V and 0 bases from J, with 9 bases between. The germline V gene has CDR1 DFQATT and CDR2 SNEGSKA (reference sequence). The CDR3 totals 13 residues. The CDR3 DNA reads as TGCAGTGCCCGGGGAATCTCCTACAATGAGCAGTTCTTC. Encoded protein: CSARGISYNEQFF.

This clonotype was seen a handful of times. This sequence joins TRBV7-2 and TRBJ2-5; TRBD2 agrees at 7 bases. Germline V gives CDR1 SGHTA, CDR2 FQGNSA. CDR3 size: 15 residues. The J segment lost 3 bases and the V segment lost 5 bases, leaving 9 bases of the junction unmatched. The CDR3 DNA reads TGTGCCAGCAGCCCCGGAGGGGCGGGAGAAGAGACCCAGTACTTC. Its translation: CASSPGGAGEETQYF.

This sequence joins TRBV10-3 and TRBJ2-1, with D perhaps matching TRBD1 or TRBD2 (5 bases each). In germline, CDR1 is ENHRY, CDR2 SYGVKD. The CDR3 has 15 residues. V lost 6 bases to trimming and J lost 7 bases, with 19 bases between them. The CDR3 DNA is TGTGCCATCAGCCGAGAGGGGCCAATAAAGAATGAGCAGTTCTTC. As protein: CAISREGPIKNEQFF.

In DNA, the CDR3 is TGCAGTGCCCGAGGGGTGGTAGGAGAGACCCAGTACTTC. It specifies CSARGVVGETQYF. The gene calls are TRBV20-1 and TRBJ2-5, with D perhaps TRBD1 or TRBD2 (5 bases each). The CDR3 is made up of 13 amino acids. V was shortened by 6 bases and J by 4 bases, with 15 bases between the two germline ends. Germline lookup yields CDR1 DFQATT and CDR2 SNEGSKA (reference sequence).

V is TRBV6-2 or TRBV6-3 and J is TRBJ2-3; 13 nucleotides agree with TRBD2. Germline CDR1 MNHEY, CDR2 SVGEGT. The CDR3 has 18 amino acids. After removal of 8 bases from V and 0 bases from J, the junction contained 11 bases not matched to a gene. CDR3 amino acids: CASRHLTSGRTSTDTQYF. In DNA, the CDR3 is TGTGCCAGCCGGCACCTGACTAGCGGGAGGACTAGCACAGATACGCAGTATTTT.

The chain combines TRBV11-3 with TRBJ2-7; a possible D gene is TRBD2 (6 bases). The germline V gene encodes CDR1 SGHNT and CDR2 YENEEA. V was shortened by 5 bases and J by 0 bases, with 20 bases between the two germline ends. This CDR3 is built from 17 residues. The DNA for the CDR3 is TGTGCCAGCAGCGACGTTGCGGGGAACTATCGCTCCTACGAGCAGTACGTC. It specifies CASSDVAGNYRSYEQYV.

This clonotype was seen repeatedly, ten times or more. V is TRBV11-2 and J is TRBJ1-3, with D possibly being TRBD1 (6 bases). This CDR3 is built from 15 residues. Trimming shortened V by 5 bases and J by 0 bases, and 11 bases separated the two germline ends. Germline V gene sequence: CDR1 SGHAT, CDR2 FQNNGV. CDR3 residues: CASSPDSPSGNTIYF. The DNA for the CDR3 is TGTGCCAGCAGCCCGGACAGCCCCTCTGGAAACACCATATATTTT. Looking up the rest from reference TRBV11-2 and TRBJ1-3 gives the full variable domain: EAGVAQSPRYKIIEKRQSVAFWCNPISGHATLYWYQQILGQGPKLLIQFQNNGVVDDSQLPKDRFSAERLKGVDSTLKIQPAKLEDSAVYLCASSPDSPSGNTIYFGEGSWLTVV.

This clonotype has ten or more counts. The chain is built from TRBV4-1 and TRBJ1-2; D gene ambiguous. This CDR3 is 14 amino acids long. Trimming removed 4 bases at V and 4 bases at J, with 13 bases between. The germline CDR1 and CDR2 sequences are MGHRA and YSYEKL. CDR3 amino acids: CASSPYLTAYGYTF. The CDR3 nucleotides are TGCGCCAGCAGCCCATATCTAACCGCCTATGGCTACACCTTC.

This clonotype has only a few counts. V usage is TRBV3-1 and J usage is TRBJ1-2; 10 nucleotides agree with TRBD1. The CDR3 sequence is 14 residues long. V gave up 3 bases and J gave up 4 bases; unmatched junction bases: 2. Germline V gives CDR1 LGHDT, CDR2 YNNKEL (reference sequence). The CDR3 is CASSQTGGTYGYTF. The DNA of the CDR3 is TGTGCCAGCAGCCAGACAGGGGGCACCTATGGCTACACCTTC. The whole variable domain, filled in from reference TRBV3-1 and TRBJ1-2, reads DTAVSQTPKYLVTQMGNDKSIKCEQNLGHDTMYWYKQDSKKFLKIMFSYNNKELIINETVPNRFSPKSPDKAHLNLHINSLELGDSAVYFCASSQTGGTYGYTFGSGTRLTVV.

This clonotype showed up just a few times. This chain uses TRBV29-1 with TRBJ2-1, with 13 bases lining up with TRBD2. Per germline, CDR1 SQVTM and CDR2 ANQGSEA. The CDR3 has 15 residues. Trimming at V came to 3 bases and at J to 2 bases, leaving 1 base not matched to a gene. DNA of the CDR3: TGCAGCGTTGAGGGGACTAGCGGGGCCTACAATGAGCAGTTCTTC. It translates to CSVEGTSGAYNEQFF.

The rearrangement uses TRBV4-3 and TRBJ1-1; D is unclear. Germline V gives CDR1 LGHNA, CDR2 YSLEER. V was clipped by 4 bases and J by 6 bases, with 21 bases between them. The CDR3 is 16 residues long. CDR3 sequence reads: CASSPPPPTAESEAFF. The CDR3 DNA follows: TGCGCCAGCAGCCCACCACCCCCCACGGCGGAATCTGAAGCTTTCTTT.

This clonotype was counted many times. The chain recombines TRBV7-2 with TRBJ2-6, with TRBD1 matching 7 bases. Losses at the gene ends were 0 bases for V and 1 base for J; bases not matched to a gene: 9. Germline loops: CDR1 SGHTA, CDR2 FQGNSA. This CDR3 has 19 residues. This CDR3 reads CASSLAGQYVVSGANVLTF. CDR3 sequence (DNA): TGTGCCAGCAGCTTAGCGGGACAGTATGTCGTTTCTGGGGCCAACGTCCTGACTTTC.

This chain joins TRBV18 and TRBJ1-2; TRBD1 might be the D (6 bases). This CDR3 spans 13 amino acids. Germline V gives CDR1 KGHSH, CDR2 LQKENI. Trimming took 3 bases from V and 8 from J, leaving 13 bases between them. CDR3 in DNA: TGTGCCAGCTCACCCCGGGACATTTCGGGCTACACCTTC. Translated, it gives CASSPRDISGYTF.

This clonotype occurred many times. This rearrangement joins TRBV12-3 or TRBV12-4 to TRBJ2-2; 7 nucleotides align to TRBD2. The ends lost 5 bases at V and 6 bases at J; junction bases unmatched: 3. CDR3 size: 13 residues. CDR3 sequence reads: CASSPAGAGELFF. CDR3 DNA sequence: TGTGCCAGCAGTCCGGCGGGGGCCGGGGAGCTGTTTTTT.

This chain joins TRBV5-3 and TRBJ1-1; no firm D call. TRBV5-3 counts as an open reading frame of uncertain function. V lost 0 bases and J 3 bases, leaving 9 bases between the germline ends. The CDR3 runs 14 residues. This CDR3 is CARSLAEPYTEAFF. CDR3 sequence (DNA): TGTGCCAGAAGCTTGGCAGAGCCTTACACTGAAGCTTTCTTT.

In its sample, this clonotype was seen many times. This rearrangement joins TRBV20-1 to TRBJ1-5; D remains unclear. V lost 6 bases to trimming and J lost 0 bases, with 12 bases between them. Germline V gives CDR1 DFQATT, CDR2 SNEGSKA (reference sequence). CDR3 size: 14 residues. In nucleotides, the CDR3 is TGCAGTGCCACCGCCGCCGGTAGCAATCAGCCCCAGCATTTT. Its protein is CSATAAGSNQPQHF.

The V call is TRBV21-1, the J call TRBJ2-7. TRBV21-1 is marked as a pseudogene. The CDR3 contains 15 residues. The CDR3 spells CASSRSEPDPYEQYF. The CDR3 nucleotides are TGTGCCAGCAGCAGAAGTGAGCCGGACCCCTACGAGCAGTACTTC.

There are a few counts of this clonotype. The chain's CDR3 is CSVAYGMNTEAFF. The CDR3, as DNA: TGCAGCGTTGCATACGGAATGAACACTGAAGCTTTCTTT. This chain uses TRBV29-1 with TRBJ1-1; D is uncertain. Trimming took 4 bases from V and 0 from J, leaving 9 bases between them. The germline V gene has CDR1 SQVTM and CDR2 ANQGSEA. This CDR3 region has 13 residues.

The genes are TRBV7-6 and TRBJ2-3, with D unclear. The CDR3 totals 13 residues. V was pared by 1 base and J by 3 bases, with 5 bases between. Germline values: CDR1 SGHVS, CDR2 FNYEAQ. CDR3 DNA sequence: TGTGCCAGCAGCTTAGAGTGGACAGATACGCAGTATTTT. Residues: CASSLEWTDTQYF.

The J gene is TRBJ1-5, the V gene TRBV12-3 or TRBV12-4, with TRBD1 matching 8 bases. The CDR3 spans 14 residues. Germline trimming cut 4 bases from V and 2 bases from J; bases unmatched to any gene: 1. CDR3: CASSWGQGNQPQHF. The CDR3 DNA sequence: TGTGCCAGCAGTTGGGGACAGGGCAATCAGCCCCAGCATTTT.

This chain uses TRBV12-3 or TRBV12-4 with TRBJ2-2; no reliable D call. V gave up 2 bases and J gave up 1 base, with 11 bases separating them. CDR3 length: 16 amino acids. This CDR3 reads CASSLWPFRNTGELFF. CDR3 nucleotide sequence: TGTGCCAGCAGTTTATGGCCCTTCCGGAACACCGGGGAGCTGTTTTTT.

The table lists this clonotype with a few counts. CDR3 bases: TGTGCCAGCAGCCAAGAATCAGGGGACTACAATGAGCAGTTCTTC. Amino acids: CASSQESGDYNEQFF. This chain uses TRBV3-1 with TRBJ2-1; tentatively, D is TRBD1 (6 bases). The V gene's germline CDR1 is LGHDT and CDR2 YNNKEL (reference sequence). This CDR3 region has 15 residues. Trimming shortened V by 0 bases and J by 3 bases, and 9 bases separated the two germline ends.

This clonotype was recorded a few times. CDR3 protein: CASSSRGVNTGELFF. Here the CDR3 DNA reads TGTGCCAGCAGCTCCAGGGGGGTAAACACCGGGGAGCTGTTTTTT. The J gene is TRBJ2-2, the V gene TRBV11-2; D may be TRBD1 (7 bases). V was pared by 4 bases and J by 2 bases, with 11 bases between. Germline CDR1 is SGHAT and CDR2 is FQNNGV. CDR3 size: 15 residues.

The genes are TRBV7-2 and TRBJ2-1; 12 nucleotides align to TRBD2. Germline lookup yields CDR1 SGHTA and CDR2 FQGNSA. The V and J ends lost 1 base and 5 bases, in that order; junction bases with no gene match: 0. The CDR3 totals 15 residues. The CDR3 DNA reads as TGTGCCAGCAGCTTAGGGACTAGCGGGGACAATGAGCAGTTCTTC. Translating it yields CASSLGTSGDNEQFF.

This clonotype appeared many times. In DNA form, the CDR3 reads TGTGCCAGCAGCTTGGACGGGGGCTACGGCTATGGCTACACCTTC. Translation: CASSLDGGYGYGYTF. V usage is TRBV7-3 and J usage is TRBJ1-2; D is perhaps TRBD1 (6 bases). The germline V gene encodes CDR1 SGHTA and CDR2 FQGTGA. The CDR3 is 15 residues long. Trimming left V 3 bases short and J 4 bases short, with 15 bases between. The full variable domain, in which reference TRBV7-3 and TRBJ1-2 provide the parts outside the CDR3, is GAGVSQTPSNKVTEKGKYVELRCDPISGHTALYWYRQSLGQGPEFLIYFQGTGAADDSGLPNDRFFAVRPEGSVSTLKIQRTERGDSAVYLCASSLDGGYGYGYTFGSGTRLTVV.

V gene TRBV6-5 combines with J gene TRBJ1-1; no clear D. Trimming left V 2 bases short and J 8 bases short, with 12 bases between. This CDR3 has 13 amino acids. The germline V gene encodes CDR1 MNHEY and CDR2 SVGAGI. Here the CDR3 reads CASSYGGSREAFF. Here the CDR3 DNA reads TGTGCCAGCAGTTACGGAGGGAGCCGGGAAGCTTTCTTT.

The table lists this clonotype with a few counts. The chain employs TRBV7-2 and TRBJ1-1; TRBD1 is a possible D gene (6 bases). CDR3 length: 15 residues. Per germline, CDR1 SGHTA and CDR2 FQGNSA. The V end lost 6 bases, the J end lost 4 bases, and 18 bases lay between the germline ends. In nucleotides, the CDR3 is TGTGCCAGCAGACAGACCCTACTAGGGGGCACTGAAGCTTTCTTT. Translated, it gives CASRQTLLGGTEAFF.

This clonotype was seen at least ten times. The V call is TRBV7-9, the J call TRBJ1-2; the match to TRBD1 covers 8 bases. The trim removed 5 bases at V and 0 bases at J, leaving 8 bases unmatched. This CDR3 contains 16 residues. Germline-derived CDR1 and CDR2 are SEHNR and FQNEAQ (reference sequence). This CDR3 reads CASSPRTGFANYGYTF. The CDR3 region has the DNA TGTGCCAGCAGCCCGCGGACAGGGTTCGCTAACTATGGCTACACCTTC.

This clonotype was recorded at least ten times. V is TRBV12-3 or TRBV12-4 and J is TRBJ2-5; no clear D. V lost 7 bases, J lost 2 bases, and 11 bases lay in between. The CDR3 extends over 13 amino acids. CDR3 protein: CASTQDLQETQYF. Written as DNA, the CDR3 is TGTGCCAGCACCCAGGATCTACAAGAGACCCAGTACTTC.

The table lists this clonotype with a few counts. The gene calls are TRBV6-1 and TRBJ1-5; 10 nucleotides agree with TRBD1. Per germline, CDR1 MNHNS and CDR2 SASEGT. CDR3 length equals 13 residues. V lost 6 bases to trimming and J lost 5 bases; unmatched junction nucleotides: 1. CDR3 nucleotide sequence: TGTGCCAGCAGCGGACAGGGGGATCAGCCCCAGCATTTT. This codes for CASSGQGDQPQHF.

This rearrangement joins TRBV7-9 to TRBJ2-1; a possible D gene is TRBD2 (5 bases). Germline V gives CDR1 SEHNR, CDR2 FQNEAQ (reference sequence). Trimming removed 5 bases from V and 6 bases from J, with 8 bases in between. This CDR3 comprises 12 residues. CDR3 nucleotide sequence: TGTGCCAGCAGCCGGGATGGCAATGAGCAGTTCTTC. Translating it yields CASSRDGNEQFF.

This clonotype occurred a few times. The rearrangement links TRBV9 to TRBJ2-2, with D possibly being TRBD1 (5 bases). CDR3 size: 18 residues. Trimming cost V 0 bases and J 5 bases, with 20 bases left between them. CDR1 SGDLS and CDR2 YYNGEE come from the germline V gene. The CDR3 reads CASSVVPITGRGTGELFF. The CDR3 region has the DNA TGTGCCAGCAGCGTAGTCCCAATAACAGGACGAGGAACCGGGGAGCTGTTTTTT.